This TCR beta chain appears in the sequencing data of a study of T cells after yellow fever vaccination. Looking at the study overall: SMART-Seq v4 Ultra Low Input prepared the low-cell-number fractions. Findings of the study overall: Detected again after the booster were most primary-vaccination clones, at approximately 95% CD4 and nearly 90% CD8.

A note on this clonotype: Its antigen remains unknown.

Trimming took off 5 bases at V and 11 bases at J, with 18 bases between the two ends. This CDR3 contains 13 residues. Germline CDR1 and CDR2: MNHEY and SMNVEV (reference sequence). TCR cDNA, made by 5'RACE template switching, carried an added universal primer site and UMIs. MiXCR was run by TCRdb on the 5' RACE reads, yielding one entry per CDR3 protein. Among hundreds of thousands of distinct CDR3 sequences, around 10% were seen once, and the ten largest hold 15% to 20%. Sample: PBMCs, taken on the day of the first yellow fever vaccination. This clonotype was obtained from a man younger than 35 who received the YFV17D yellow fever vaccine. The chain combines TRBV27 with TRBJ1-1, with D maybe TRBD1 (5 bases). As DNA, the CDR3 is TGTGCCAGCAGTCCCGGTGGGACGCTCGGGGCTTTCTTT. This translates into CASSPGGTLGAFF.